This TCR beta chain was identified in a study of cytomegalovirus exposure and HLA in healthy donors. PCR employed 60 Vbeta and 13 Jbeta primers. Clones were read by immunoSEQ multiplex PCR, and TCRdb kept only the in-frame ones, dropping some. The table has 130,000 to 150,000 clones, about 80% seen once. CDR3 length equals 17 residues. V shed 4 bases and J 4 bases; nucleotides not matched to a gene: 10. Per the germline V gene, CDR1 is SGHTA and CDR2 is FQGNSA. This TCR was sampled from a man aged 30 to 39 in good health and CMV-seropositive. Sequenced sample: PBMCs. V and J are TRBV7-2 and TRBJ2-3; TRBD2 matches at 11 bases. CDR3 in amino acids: CASSSSFIAGGADTQYF. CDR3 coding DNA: TGTGCCAGCAGCTCAAGCTTTATAGCGGGAGGGGCAGATACGCAGTATTTT.